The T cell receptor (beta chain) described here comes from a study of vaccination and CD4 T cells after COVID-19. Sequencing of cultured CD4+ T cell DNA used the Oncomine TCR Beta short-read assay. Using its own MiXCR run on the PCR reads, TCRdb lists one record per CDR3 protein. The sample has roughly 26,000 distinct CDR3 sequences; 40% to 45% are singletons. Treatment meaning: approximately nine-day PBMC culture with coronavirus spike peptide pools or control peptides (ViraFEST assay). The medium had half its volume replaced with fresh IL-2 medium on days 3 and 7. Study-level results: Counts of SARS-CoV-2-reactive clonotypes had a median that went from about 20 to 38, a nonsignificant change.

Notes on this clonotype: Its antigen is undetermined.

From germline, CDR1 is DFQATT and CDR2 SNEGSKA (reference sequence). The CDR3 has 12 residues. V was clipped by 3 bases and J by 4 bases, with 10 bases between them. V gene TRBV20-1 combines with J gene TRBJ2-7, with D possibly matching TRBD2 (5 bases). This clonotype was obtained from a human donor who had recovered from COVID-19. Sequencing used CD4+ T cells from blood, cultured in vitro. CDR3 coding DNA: TGCAGTGCTAGTAGAGGGCAGTACGAGCAGTACTTC. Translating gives CSASRGQYEQYF.